One and the same sample provided the 24 T cell receptor beta chains below, sequenced in a study of CD8 T cells in ankylosing spondylitis. Points from the study as a whole: For ankylosing spondylitis blood, a TCR beta motif of under ten highly homologous variants appeared characteristic.

These receptors have no known antigen. Using its own MiXCR run on the 5' RACE reads, TCRdb lists one record per CDR3 protein. The sample consists of 200,000 to 250,000 distinct CDR3 sequences, 18% of them appearing once. Sequenced material: blood, either unsorted or a sorted T cell fraction (not recorded which). These receptors were collected from a male donor with ankylosing spondylitis.

This clonotype was observed a handful of times. CDR3 in amino acids: CASSWGTTGELFF. The CDR3 DNA reads as TGCGCCAGCAGCTGGGGGACAACCGGGGAGCTGTTTTTT. The chain has TRBV5-1 and TRBJ2-2; maybe TRBD1 (6 bases). V was cut by 3 bases and J by 5 bases, with 8 bases left in between. The CDR3 is 13 residues long. Germline V gives CDR1 SGHRS, CDR2 YFSETQ.

The chain carries TRBV27 and TRBJ2-1, with 11 bases fitting TRBD2. The ends lost 5 bases at V and 6 bases at J; junction bases unmatched: 12. CDR1 and CDR2 from the germline V gene are MNHEY and SMNVEV (reference sequence). The CDR3 is 17 residues long. The DNA of the CDR3 is TGTGCCAGCAGTCCCCTCTTAACTAGCGGGAGTGGCAATGAGCAGTTCTTC. This encodes CASSPLLTSGSGNEQFF.

Remarks on this clonotype: A read error may account for a junction end that differs from germline. This chain joins TRBV6-2 or TRBV6-3 and TRBJ2-3; D gene uncertain. This CDR3 has 11 amino acids. The germline V gene has CDR1 MNHEY and CDR2 SVGEGT. The CDR3 loop reads CASSGTNTQYF. The CDR3 region has the DNA TGTGCCAGCAGTGGCACAAATACGCAGTATTTT.

This sequence joins TRBV5-8 and TRBJ1-2; 7 positions agree with TRBD1. Germline V gives CDR1 SGHTS, CDR2 YDEGEE. The V segment lost 6 bases and the J segment 4 bases; nucleotides outside the gene matches: 9. The CDR3 has 14 residues. CDR3 DNA sequence: TGTGCCAGCATTAACAGGGGAATTACCTATGGCTACACCTTC. This codes for CASINRGITYGYTF.

The rearrangement uses TRBV5-1 and TRBJ2-3, with 14 bases lining up with TRBD2. With 2 bases clipped from V and 4 bases from J, the junction kept 18 bases outside the gene matches. CDR1 and CDR2 from the germline V gene are SGHRS and YFSETQ. CDR3 length: 21 amino acids. CDR3 in DNA: TGCGCCAGCAGCTTAGGACTAGCGGGAGGCGACGACTGGCCAAAGCCAGATACGCAGTATTTT. Protein sequence: CASSLGLAGGDDWPKPDTQYF. Filled out from reference TRBV5-1 and TRBJ2-3, the complete variable domain reads KAGVTQTPRYLIKTRGQQVTLSCSPISGHRSVSWYQQTPGQGLQFLFEYFSETQRNKGNFPGRFSGRQFSNSRSEMNVSTLELGDSALYLCASSLGLAGGDDWPKPDTQYFGPGTRLTVL.

This chain uses TRBV20-1 with TRBJ2-3; D might be TRBD2 (6 bases). Looked up from germline, CDR1 is DFQATT and CDR2 is SNEGSKA (reference sequence). V lost 6 bases to trimming and J lost 5 bases, with 21 bases between them. CDR3 length: 15 amino acids. CDR3 sequence reads: CSAETSFLSIDTQYF. In nucleotides, the CDR3 is TGCAGTGCGGAGACTAGTTTCCTCTCTATAGATACGCAGTATTTT.

The sample holds a few counts of this clonotype. This rearrangement joins TRBV4-1 to TRBJ2-2; TRBD2 matches at 12 bases. V gave up 3 bases and J gave up 5 bases; unmatched junction bases: 19. Per germline, CDR1 MGHRA and CDR2 YSYEKL. The CDR3 consists of 21 residues. The CDR3 nucleotides are TGCGCCAGCAGCCATACCTCCAGCGAGGGTGGACTAGCGGGGTATACCGGGGAGCTGTTTTTT. This encodes CASSHTSSEGGLAGYTGELFF.

Ten or more counts support this clonotype. The chain is built from TRBV5-1 and TRBJ2-2, with 7 bases matching TRBD1. Germline CDR1 SGHRS, CDR2 YFSETQ. J lost 1 base, V lost 3 bases, and 3 bases had no gene match. The CDR3 spans 15 residues. Here the CDR3 reads CASSSGTENTGELFF. CDR3 nucleotide sequence: TGCGCCAGCAGCTCAGGGACAGAGAACACCGGGGAGCTGTTTTTT.

V usage is TRBV3-1 and J usage is TRBJ2-1; 8 bases align to TRBD1. Trimming took 1 base from V and 8 from J; bases not matched to a gene: 10. Germline V gene sequence: CDR1 LGHDT, CDR2 YNNKEL (reference sequence). This CDR3 contains 16 residues. The CDR3 sequence: CASSQVRTGILDEQFF. The CDR3 DNA follows: TGTGCCAGCAGCCAAGTTCGGACAGGGATTCTCGATGAGCAGTTCTTC.

The chain combines TRBV7-9 with TRBJ2-3; no firm D call. Trimming removed 2 bases from V and 4 bases from J, with 4 bases in between. This CDR3 contains 12 residues. Germline V lookup: CDR1 SEHNR, CDR2 FQNEAQ (reference sequence). CDR3 nucleotide sequence: TGTGCCAGCAGCTTACAATCAGATACGCAGTATTTT. The encoded protein is CASSLQSDTQYF.

The chain employs TRBV15 and TRBJ2-7, with 12 bases fitting TRBD1. V was pared by 5 bases and J by 4 bases, with 6 bases of the junction left unmatched. CDR1 LNHNV and CDR2 YYDKDF come from the germline V gene (reference sequence). The CDR3 runs 15 residues. CDR3 loop: CATSGRDRGLYEQYF. The DNA of the CDR3 is TGTGCCACCAGCGGCCGGGACAGGGGGCTATACGAGCAGTACTTC.

This chain uses TRBV7-6 with TRBJ2-1, with TRBD1 matching over 8 bases. V lost 1 base to trimming and J lost 4 bases; unmatched junction nucleotides: 0. Germline assignment: CDR1 SGHVS and CDR2 FNYEAQ. The CDR3 runs 14 residues. CDR3 sequence: CASSLGTGYNEQFF. The CDR3 DNA follows: TGTGCCAGCAGCTTAGGGACAGGGTACAATGAGCAGTTCTTC.

V gene TRBV9 combines with J gene TRBJ2-3; the D is unclear. Germline-derived CDR1 and CDR2 are SGDLS and YYNGEE. The CDR3 runs 13 residues. Trimming shortened V by 4 bases and J by 5 bases, and 11 bases separated the two germline ends. The CDR3 DNA reads TGTGCCAGCAGCACCGGGCGCGGAGATACGCAGTATTTT. Protein product: CASSTGRGDTQYF.

The chain combines TRBV4-3 with TRBJ2-1; 9 bases line up with TRBD2. The CDR3 runs 15 residues. V was pared by 1 base and J by 5 bases, with 3 bases of the junction left unmatched. The germline gives CDR1 LGHNA, CDR2 YSLEER. The CDR3 spells CASSQGTSEDNEQFF. The CDR3 DNA sequence: TGCGCCAGCAGCCAAGGGACTAGCGAGGACAATGAGCAGTTCTTC.

Ten or more counts support this clonotype. The CDR3 DNA follows: TGTGCCAGCAGCCAATCCGGAGTGGAGCAGTTCTTC. It yields the protein CASSQSGVEQFF. This sequence joins TRBV12-3 or TRBV12-4 and TRBJ2-1; D remains ambiguous. The CDR3 covers 12 residues. The germline V and J ends were trimmed by 6 bases and 10 bases, with 13 bases remaining between them.

This clonotype was seen a handful of times. The chain combines TRBV4-3 with TRBJ2-3; D is unclear. With 0 bases removed from V and 4 bases from J, the gap between germline ends came to 8 bases. The CDR3 runs 14 residues. From germline, CDR1 is LGHNA and CDR2 YSLEER. CDR3 region: CASSQDRLADTQYF. The CDR3 nucleotides read TGCGCCAGCAGCCAAGATCGATTAGCAGATACGCAGTATTTT.

The chain employs TRBV11-3 and TRBJ2-1, with TRBD2 matching 7 bases. Trimming removed 5 bases from V and 2 bases from J; junction bases left unmatched: 6. The CDR3 loop spans 15 amino acids. The germline gives CDR1 SGHNT, CDR2 YENEEA. For the CDR3, the DNA is TGTGCCAGCAGCCGCCCGGGGGGTGCCTACAATGAGCAGTTCTTC. Its translation is CASSRPGGAYNEQFF.

This chain connects TRBV5-4 to TRBJ2-3; 11 bases map to TRBD2. CDR3 length equals 15 residues. Germline CDR1 SGHNT, CDR2 YYREEE (reference sequence). The junction had 7 bases not matched to a gene; V was cut back by 4 bases and J by 6 bases. CDR3 coding DNA: TGTGCCAGCAGCCTACTAGCGGGAGCCGTGGATACGCAGTATTTT. Its translation is CASSLLAGAVDTQYF.

The V and J genes are TRBV9 and TRBJ2-3; 8 nucleotides align to TRBD2. CDR3 size: 16 residues. V was pared by 0 bases and J by 4 bases, with 7 bases of the junction left unmatched. Germline V gene sequence: CDR1 SGDLS, CDR2 YYNGEE. The DNA for the CDR3 is TGTGCCAGCAGCGTAGGGAGCGGGAGTAGGGCAGATACGCAGTATTTT. Protein product: CASSVGSGSRADTQYF.

This clonotype was counted between two and nine times. The V and J genes are TRBV12-3 or TRBV12-4 and TRBJ2-1, with 15 positions matching TRBD2. This CDR3 contains 17 residues. With V trimmed by 5 bases and J by 3 bases, 5 bases remained unmatched. The CDR3 DNA follows: TGTGCCAGCAGTGTCTGGACTAGCGGGGGGGTCTACAATGAGCAGTTCTTC. It specifies CASSVWTSGGVYNEQFF.

This clonotype was recorded a few times. The chain carries TRBV24-1 and TRBJ2-7; D is uncertain. CDR1 is KGHDR and CDR2 is SFDVKD in the germline V gene. CDR3 length: 12 amino acids. The V end lost 0 bases, the J end lost 6 bases, and 5 bases lay between the germline ends. The CDR3 region has the DNA TGTGCCACCAGTGATTTGGGTGCCGAGCAGTACTTC. Protein product: CATSDLGAEQYF.

This clonotype was observed many times. The J gene is TRBJ1-2, the V gene TRBV12-3 or TRBV12-4, with a tentative D call TRBD1 (5 bases). The CDR3 runs 13 residues. V gave up 5 bases and J gave up 3 bases, with 10 bases separating them. In DNA, the CDR3 is TGTGCCAGCAGTCAACAGGCCTACTATGGCTACACCTTC. It translates to CASSQQAYYGYTF.

V and J are TRBV3-1 and TRBJ2-5; TRBD2 matches 9 bases. Per the germline V gene, CDR1 is LGHDT and CDR2 is YNNKEL (reference sequence). The ends lost 3 bases at V and 6 bases at J; junction bases unmatched: 11. The CDR3 length is 16 residues. The CDR3 sequence is CASSHGAGGPLQTQYF. As DNA, the CDR3 is TGTGCCAGCAGCCACGGGGCGGGGGGGCCTTTGCAGACCCAGTACTTC.

This clonotype has just a few counts. This sequence joins TRBV6-1 and TRBJ1-1, with D unresolved. Deletions cut 6 bases from V and 2 bases from J, with 10 bases between. The CDR3 extends over 13 amino acids. CDR1 and CDR2 (germline): MNHNS, SASEGT. CDR3 DNA sequence: TGTGCCAGCAGCCCGACGACTAACACTGAAGCTTTCTTT. Its translation is CASSPTTNTEAFF.